The sequence of this TCR beta chain was determined in a study of metastatic and nonmetastatic thyroid tumors. Across the study: Thyroid patients, malignant and benign, had repertoires compared across blood and tumor or nodule tissue. Broader study findings: When malignant thyroid tumors were compared with benign nodules, TCR beta diversity was reportedly significantly higher in the malignant tumors. This held in both blood and tumor samples.

This clone has a count of ten or more. The target antigen is unknown. All patients were untreated before thyroid surgery. This CDR3 spans 14 amino acids. The V end was cut by 6 bases, the J end by 4 bases, with 13 bases between. The V gene's germline CDR1 is MNHNS and CDR2 SASEGT. In the original analysis: The distant-metastasis classifier for papillary thyroid cancer was built from CDR3 differences across clinicopathological groups. Through MiXCR, TCRdb re-clonotyped the PCR reads. These V and J calls originate from TCRdb's pipeline instead of the authors' own analysis. The table records some 45,000 clones, 9.5% to 13% of them present only once.

Sequencing was done on a sample of blood. The sequence derives from a male donor with papillary thyroid cancer or a benign thyroid nodule (not recorded which). Some clones in this sample may be carry-over from other donors' samples. J is TRBJ1-3 and V is TRBV6-1; D remains ambiguous. CDR3 in DNA: TGTGCCAGCAGAGAGGGAGGTGAGGGAAACACCATATATTTT. Protein product: CASREGGEGNTIYF.